The rows below give T cell receptor beta chains drawn from one sample of a study of shared clonotypes between healthy human individuals. Sequencing used immunoSEQ multiplex PCR; TCRdb keeps in-frame clones, though not all of them. The table has roughly 2.2 million clones, more than 80% seen once. The sample was naive CD4+ T cells from PBMCs. These receptors were obtained from a young man in good health. Some clones in this sample may be carry-over from other donors' samples. Each CDR3 is given with its conserved first and last residue. A D gene is named only where the DNA matches it firmly. The size field is filled for only some rows; it gives once, few, many or a size class.

J gene | V gene | CDR3 length | clone size | D gene | CDR3 DNA | CDR3 protein
TRBJ1-4 | TRBV4-2 | 16 | . | TRBD1 | TGTGCCAGCAGCCAATTCTCTGCACAGGGGGGTGAAAAACTGTTTTTT | CASSQFSAQGGEKLFF
TRBJ1-4 | TRBV5-5 | 18 | . | . | TGTGCCAGCAGCTCCCCTCTGGCAACCGGGGCAACTAATGAAAAACTGTTTTTT | CASSSPLATGATNEKLFF
TRBJ2-1 | TRBV10-3 | 16 | . | TRBD2 | TGTGCCATCAGTGGTAGCGGGGCGACCTCCTACAATGAGCAGTTCTTC | CAISGSGATSYNEQFF
TRBJ2-5 | TRBV6-8 | 15 | . | . | TGTGCCAGCAGTTACGGTAGCCAGTCCCAAGAGACCCAGTACTTC | CASSYGSQSQETQYF
TRBJ2-7 | TRBV5-5 | 14 | . | . | TGTGCCAGCAGCTTGTCGGCAGGGGGGTACGAGCAGTACTTC | CASSLSAGGYEQYF
TRBJ2-7 | TRBV29-1 | 14 | . | . | TGCAGCGTTGTCCGTCGGGCCCGGTCCTACGAGCAGTACTTC | CSVVRRARSYEQYF
TRBJ2-7 | TRBV4-3 | 13 | few | . | TGCGCCAGCAGCCAAGAGAGGGGGTACGAGCAGTACTTC | CASSQERGYEQYF
TRBJ2-1 | TRBV27 | 15 | . | TRBD2 | TGTGCCAGCAGTTTATCGACTAGCGGGGGCAATGAGCAGTTCTTC | CASSLSTSGGNEQFF
TRBJ1-1 | TRBV19 | 16 | . | TRBD1 | TGTGCCAGTACCTCAGACAGGGTCGGTTACGACACTGAAGCTTTCTTT | CASTSDRVGYDTEAFF
TRBJ2-3 | TRBV7-3 | 17 | . | TRBD2 | TGTGCCAGCAGTAAAATGGGACTAGCGGGAGGTGTGGGTACGCAGTATTTT | CASSKMGLAGGVGTQYF
TRBJ1-2 | TRBV28 | 11 | . | . | TGTGCCAGCAGCATTGCAGATGGCTACACCTTC | CASSIADGYTF
TRBJ2-1 | TRBV11-1 | 14 | . | . | TGTGCCAGCAGCTCTAGTGGGGGCTACAATGAGCAGTTCTTC | CASSSSGGYNEQFF
TRBJ2-7 | TRBV7-9 | 12 | once | . | TGTGCCAGCAGCTTAACAGGCGACGAGCAGTACTTC | CASSLTGDEQYF
TRBJ2-7 | TRBV11-2 | 14 | . | TRBD1 | TGTGCCAGCAGCGACAGGGCTCGTTCCTACGAGCAGTACTTC | CASSDRARSYEQYF
TRBJ2-7 | TRBV27 | 15 | . | . | TGTGCCAGCACCTCACCGGGGGCTGGGGCCTACGAGCAGTACTTC | CASTSPGAGAYEQYF
TRBJ2-7 | TRBV15 | 14 | . | TRBD1 | TGTGCCACCAGGACCGGGACAGCTTCCTACGAGCAGTACTTC | CATRTGTASYEQYF
TRBJ1-1 | TRBV10-3 | 13 | . | . | TGTGCCATCAGTGATCGAGGGAACACTGAAGCTTTCTTT | CAISDRGNTEAFF
TRBJ2-7 | TRBV7-2 | 11 | . | . | TGTGCCAGCAGCTCCCGGACATGGACGTACTTC | CASSSRTWTYF
TRBJ2-1 | TRBV2 | 14 | . | . | TGTGCCAGCAACCTCATGGGGGAGCGCGATGAGCAGTTCTTC | CASNLMGERDEQFF
TRBJ2-7 | TRBV19 | 13 | . | . | TGTGCCAGTAGTATCGCGGTACCCTACGAGCAGTACTTC | CASSIAVPYEQYF
TRBJ1-2 | TRBV5-1 | 15 | . | . | TGCGCCAGCAGCTTGCTAGTAGGCTCGTCCGATGGCTACACCTTC | CASSLLVGSSDGYTF
TRBJ2-2 | TRBV11-2 | 16 | . | TRBD2 | TGTGCCAGCAGCTTAGTAGGGGCGGCGACACCGGGGGGGCTGTTTTTT | CASSLVGAATPGGLFF
TRBJ2-3 | TRBV2 | 14 | . | . | TGTGCCAGCAGTGACCCGGCCTGGGCAGGGACCAGGTATTTT | CASSDPAWAGTRYF
TRBJ1-6 | TRBV4-1 | 13 | . | . | TGCGCCAGCAGCCAAATCCTGGCTTCACCCCTCCACTTT | CASSQILASPLHF
TRBJ1-4 | TRBV2 | 14 | . | TRBD1 | TGTGCCAGCAGAGTACAGGGGGGTCGGGAAAAACTGTTTTTT | CASRVQGGREKLFF
TRBJ2-1 | TRBV10-2 | 16 | . | . | TGCGCCAGCAGTCCAGGCTCCCGAGCGACCTACAATGAGCAGTTCTTC | CASSPGSRATYNEQFF
TRBJ1-2 | TRBV11-2 | 14 | . | TRBD1 | TGTGCCAGCAGCACCTCGACAGGGTCGGACGGCTACACCTTC | CASSTSTGSDGYTF
TRBJ1-1 | TRBV18 | 14 | . | . | TGTGCCAGCTCTCCGGGCAGAATACCTCTTGAAGCTTTCTTT | CASSPGRIPLEAFF
TRBJ1-2 | TRBV9 | 11 | . | . | TGTGCCAGCAAGGGCGGGGATGGCTACACCTTC | CASKGGDGYTF
TRBJ2-5 | TRBV5-6 | 14 | . | TRBD1 | TGTGCCAGCAGGGGTTGGGACAGGGGCGAGACCCAGTACTTC | CASRGWDRGETQYF
TRBJ1-5 | TRBV6-5 | 14 | . | . | TGTGCCAGCAGTGAGAGGGGATCCGGGCAGCCCCAGCATTTT | CASSERGSGQPQHF
TRBJ2-5 | TRBV7-7 | 18 | . | TRBD2 | TGTGCCAGCAGCTTAAACCCGGGACTAGCGGGATCTAAAGAGACCCAGTACTTC | CASSLNPGLAGSKETQYF
TRBJ1-5 | TRBV6-1 | 15 | . | TRBD1 | TGTGCCAGCAGTTGGACAGGCCTCCCAAATCAGCCCCAGCATTTT | CASSWTGLPNQPQHF